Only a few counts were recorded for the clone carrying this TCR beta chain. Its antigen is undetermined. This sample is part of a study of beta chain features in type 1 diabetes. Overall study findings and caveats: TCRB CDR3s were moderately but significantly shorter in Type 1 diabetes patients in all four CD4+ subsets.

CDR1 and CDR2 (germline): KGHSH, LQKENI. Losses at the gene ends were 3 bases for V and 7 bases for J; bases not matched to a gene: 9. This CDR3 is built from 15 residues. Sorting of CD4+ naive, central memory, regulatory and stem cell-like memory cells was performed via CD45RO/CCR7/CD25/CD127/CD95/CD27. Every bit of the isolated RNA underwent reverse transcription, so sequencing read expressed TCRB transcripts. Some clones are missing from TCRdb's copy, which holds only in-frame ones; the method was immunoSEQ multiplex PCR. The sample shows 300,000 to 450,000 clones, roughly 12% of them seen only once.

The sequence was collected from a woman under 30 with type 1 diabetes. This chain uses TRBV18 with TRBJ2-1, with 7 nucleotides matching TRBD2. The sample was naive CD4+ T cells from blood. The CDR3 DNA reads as TGTGCCAGCTCACCCTGGGTGGGAGGGCCGAATGAGCAGTTCTTC. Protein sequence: CASSPWVGGPNEQFF.